One and the same sample provided the 23 T cell receptor beta chains below, sequenced in a study of cytomegalovirus exposure and HLA in healthy donors. Vbeta (60) and Jbeta (13) primers were used in the PCR. Clones were read by immunoSEQ multiplex PCR, and TCRdb kept only the in-frame ones, dropping some. The data contain almost 200,000 clones, around 79% of them singletons. The sequenced sample was PBMCs. The receptors here all came from a male donor in good health and CMV-seropositive.

The CDR3 DNA follows: TGTGCCAGCAGCTTATCTAGCGGGATCAATGAGCAGTTCTTC. Its protein product is CASSLSSGINEQFF. This rearrangement joins TRBV7-7 to TRBJ2-1, with TRBD2 matching 9 bases. The CDR3 contains 14 residues. V gave up 2 bases and J gave up 6 bases; unmatched junction bases: 2. Per the germline V gene, CDR1 is SSHAT and CDR2 is FNYEAQ (reference sequence).

As DNA, the CDR3 is TGTGCCAGCAGCGCGAAAAGGGGGGGGCCCCACAATGAGCAGTTCTTC. This gives the protein CASSAKRGGPHNEQFF. The chain recombines TRBV9 with TRBJ2-1; D is possibly TRBD2 (7 bases). Trimming stripped 3 bases from V and 5 bases from J, with 18 bases between. The CDR3 is made up of 16 amino acids. The germline V gene encodes CDR1 SGDLS and CDR2 YYNGEE.

This CDR3 reads CASSLDWGGPYEQYF. CDR3 DNA sequence: TGTGCCAGCAGCTTAGATTGGGGGGGGCCTTACGAGCAGTACTTC. The rearrangement uses TRBV7-2 and TRBJ2-7; D possibly corresponds to TRBD2 (7 bases). CDR3 length: 15 amino acids. Looked up from germline, CDR1 is SGHTA and CDR2 is FQGNSA. V shed 1 base and J shed 4 bases, with 14 bases lying between them.

The chain recombines TRBV6-1 with TRBJ1-5; maybe TRBD1 (5 bases). The CDR3 is made up of 17 amino acids. Germline lookup yields CDR1 MNHNS and CDR2 SASEGT. The V gene lost 0 bases and the J gene lost 2 bases, with 14 bases spanning the gap. CDR3 nucleotide sequence: TGTGCCAGCAGTGAAGCCAAAGGGGCGTTTGGCAATCAGCCCCAGCATTTT. Encoded protein: CASSEAKGAFGNQPQHF.

The rearrangement links TRBV2 to TRBJ2-2, with 9 bases that match TRBD2. Germline V gives CDR1 SNHLY, CDR2 FYNNEI. Losses at the gene ends were 2 bases for V and 6 bases for J; bases not matched to a gene: 7. The CDR3 extends over 16 amino acids. The CDR3 region has the DNA TGTGCCAGCAGTGAACGGGGGCGGGGGGGCCCCGGGGAGCTGTTTTTT. Amino acid sequence: CASSERGRGGPGELFF. Full variable domain (missing parts from reference TRBV2 and TRBJ2-2): EPEVTQTPSHQVTQMGQEVILRCVPISNHLYFYWYRQILGQKVEFLVSFYNNEISEKSEIFDDQFSVERPDGSNFTLKIRSTKLEDSAMYFCASSERGRGGPGELFFGEGSRLTVL.

The V gene is TRBV7-9, the J gene TRBJ1-6; D unresolved. The CDR3 is made up of 13 amino acids. The V gene lost 9 bases and the J gene lost 9 bases, with 15 bases spanning the gap. The germline V gene encodes CDR1 SEHNR and CDR2 FQNEAQ (reference sequence). The CDR3 loop reads CASETVAGSPLHF. For the CDR3, the DNA is TGTGCCAGTGAGACGGTCGCGGGTTCACCCCTCCACTTT.

This clone was observed a single time. The chain recombines TRBV7-9 with TRBJ1-1; no definite D call. The CDR3 contains 14 residues. Per the germline V gene, CDR1 is SEHNR and CDR2 is FQNEAQ (reference sequence). V was clipped by 1 base and J by 3 bases, with 9 bases between them. Here the CDR3 reads CASSLGQGYTEAFF. For the CDR3, the DNA is TGTGCCAGCAGCTTAGGACAAGGTTACACTGAAGCTTTCTTT.

This sequence joins TRBV6-1 and TRBJ2-3, with 10 bases that match TRBD2. The germline CDR1 and CDR2 sequences are MNHNS and SASEGT. The V gene end was trimmed by 4 bases and the J gene end by 1 base; junction bases not matched to a gene: 5. This CDR3 region has 16 residues. DNA for the CDR3: TGTGCCAGCAGTGGAGTAGCGGGGGGCGGCACAGATACGCAGTATTTT. Amino acid sequence: CASSGVAGGGTDTQYF.

The J gene is TRBJ2-1, the V gene TRBV29-1; 11 bases line up with TRBD2. Unmatched junction bases numbered 3, after V lost 6 bases and J lost 2 bases. This CDR3 is built from 14 residues. In germline, CDR1 is SQVTM, CDR2 ANQGSEA. The CDR3 DNA reads as TGCAGCGTCGAACTAGCGGGAGCCTACAATGAGCAGTTCTTC. It encodes CSVELAGAYNEQFF.

J is TRBJ1-6 and V is TRBV18, with 7 bases matching TRBD1. V gave up 4 bases and J gave up 5 bases; unmatched junction bases: 8. The CDR3 is made up of 16 amino acids. Looked up from germline, CDR1 is KGHSH and CDR2 is LQKENI. CDR3 DNA: TGTGCCAGCTCACTAACCACCAGGGGGAATAATTCACCCCTCCACTTT. It encodes CASSLTTRGNNSPLHF.

This chain joins TRBV5-1 and TRBJ2-7; D is unresolved. Germline assignment: CDR1 SGHRS and CDR2 YFSETQ. CDR3 length: 12 residues. V dropped 4 bases and J dropped 3 bases, with 8 bases sitting between them. The CDR3 sequence is CASSVPSYEQYF. The CDR3 coding sequence is TGCGCCAGCAGCGTCCCGAGCTACGAGCAGTACTTC.

This clone was seen once. V gene TRBV28 combines with J gene TRBJ2-7; TRBD2 matches at 8 bases. V shed 2 bases and J 5 bases; nucleotides not matched to a gene: 5. Per germline, CDR1 MDHEN and CDR2 SYDVKM. The CDR3 loop spans 14 amino acids. CDR3 region: CASSLTGRDHEQYF. The CDR3 DNA reads TGTGCCAGCAGTTTAACCGGGAGGGATCACGAGCAGTACTTC.

The J gene is TRBJ2-7, the V gene TRBV11-3; D is undetermined. Germline V CDR1 and CDR2: SGHNT, YENEEA. The V end lost 5 bases, the J end lost 0 bases, and 8 bases lay between the germline ends. This CDR3 has 13 residues. The CDR3 sequence: CASSPPSSYEQYF. The CDR3 region has the DNA TGTGCCAGCAGCCCCCCGAGCTCCTACGAGCAGTACTTC.

The chain has TRBV4-2 and TRBJ2-5, with 9 bases matching TRBD2. Germline values: CDR1 LGHNA, CDR2 YNFKEQ. With 2 bases clipped from V and 5 bases from J, the junction kept 3 bases outside the gene matches. The CDR3 contains 14 residues. The DNA for the CDR3 is TGTGCCAGCAGCCAAACGCGGGGGGGTGAGACCCAGTACTTC. Its translation: CASSQTRGGETQYF.

The chain couples TRBV5-1 to TRBJ1-2; a possible D gene is TRBD1 (5 bases). The CDR3 length is 16 residues. CDR1 and CDR2 (germline): SGHRS, YFSETQ. The V gene lost 0 bases and the J gene lost 2 bases, with 14 bases spanning the gap. This chain's CDR3 is CASSLAQGSPNYGYTF. DNA for the CDR3: TGCGCCAGCAGCTTGGCTCAGGGATCGCCAAACTATGGCTACACCTTC.

The CDR3 reads CASSSGAGASYNEQFF. Written as DNA, the CDR3 is TGTGCCAGCAGCTCAGGAGCGGGGGCATCCTACAATGAGCAGTTCTTC. V and J are TRBV7-3 and TRBJ2-1; 8 nucleotides line up with TRBD2. Trimming took 4 bases from V and 1 from J; bases not matched to a gene: 6. This CDR3 contains 16 residues. Germline loops: CDR1 SGHTA, CDR2 FQGTGA.

This clone was counted once. The V gene is TRBV13, the J gene TRBJ2-3; D is perhaps TRBD2 (5 bases). This CDR3 comprises 14 residues. Germline V gives CDR1 PRHDT, CDR2 FYEKMQ (reference sequence). Between the trimmed V and J ends, which lost 2 bases and 5 bases, there was a span of 11 bases. The DNA for the CDR3 is TGTGCCAGCAGCTTAAGGCTAGCTGGAGATACGCAGTATTTT. This sequence encodes CASSLRLAGDTQYF.

The chain combines TRBV9 with TRBJ2-1, with 8 bases that match TRBD2. There are 15 residues in the CDR3. Germline values: CDR1 SGDLS, CDR2 YYNGEE. Trimming at V came to 5 bases and at J to 2 bases, leaving 6 bases not matched to a gene. The CDR3 nucleotides are TGTGCCAGCAGTACAAGCGGGAGTACCTACAATGAGCAGTTCTTC. It specifies CASSTSGSTYNEQFF.

The V gene is TRBV7-2, the J gene TRBJ2-1; 9 bases map to TRBD2. The CDR3 contains 15 residues. J was trimmed by 6 bases and V by 6 bases; bases with no gene match: 9. Looked up from germline, CDR1 is SGHTA and CDR2 is FQGNSA. CDR3 nucleotides: TGTGCCAGCAGTCGAACTCCGGGACTAGCCAATGAGCAGTTCTTC. Protein sequence: CASSRTPGLANEQFF. Supplemented by reference TRBV7-2 and TRBJ2-1, the full variable domain reads GAGVSQSPSNKVTEKGKDVELRCDPISGHTALYWYRQSLGQGLEFLIYFQGNSAPDKSGLPSDRFSAERTGGSVSTLTIQRTQQEDSAVYLCASSRTPGLANEQFFGPGTRLTVL.

V usage is TRBV28 and J usage is TRBJ2-5, with 8 bases lining up with TRBD2. The end of the DNA is better explained by TRBJ2-7, so the J call may be wrong. The CDR3 consists of 15 residues. Germline CDR1 is MDHEN and CDR2 is SYDVKM. CDR3 in DNA: TGTGCCAGCAGCCTTCTTGACGGGGGGGGCTACGAGCAGTACTTC. Its protein product is CASSLLDGGGYEQYF.

This sequence joins TRBV30 and TRBJ2-1, with 7 bases identical to TRBD2. This CDR3 is built from 13 residues. Germline CDR1 is GTSNPN and CDR2 is SVGIG (reference sequence). V gave up 5 bases and J gave up 0 bases; unmatched junction bases: 1. In DNA form, the CDR3 reads TGTGCCTGGGCTAGCGGCTCCTACAATGAGCAGTTCTTC. Its protein product is CAWASGSYNEQFF.

The rearrangement uses TRBV2 and TRBJ2-1, with 9 positions matching TRBD1. CDR3 size: 14 residues. Germline lookup yields CDR1 SNHLY and CDR2 FYNNEI. With 2 bases clipped from V and 5 bases from J, the junction kept 1 base outside the gene matches. CDR3: CASSEWTGDNEQFF. CDR3 bases: TGTGCCAGCAGTGAATGGACAGGGGACAATGAGCAGTTCTTC.

V and J are TRBV5-1 and TRBJ2-7; 14 bases agree with TRBD2. CDR1 and CDR2 (germline): SGHRS, YFSETQ. Trimming removed 3 bases from V and 11 bases from J; junction bases left unmatched: 10. The CDR3 runs 15 residues. The CDR3 here is CASSSGLAGDSGEYF. CDR3 in DNA: TGCGCCAGCAGCTCGGGACTAGCGGGAGACTCCGGGGAGTACTTC. The full variable domain, in which reference TRBV5-1 and TRBJ2-7 provide the parts outside the CDR3, is KAGVTQTPRYLIKTRGQQVTLSCSPISGHRSVSWYQQTPGQGLQFLFEYFSETQRNKGNFPGRFSGRQFSNSRSEMNVSTLELGDSALYLCASSSGLAGDSGEYFGPGTRLTVT.